The 8 T cell receptor beta chains reported below all come from one sample, sequenced in a study of cytomegalovirus exposure and HLA in healthy donors. The PCR made use of 60 Vbeta and 13 Jbeta primers. Sequencing was performed with immunoSEQ multiplex PCR; in TCRdb, only in-frame clones are kept and a portion is missing. The sample has around 130,000 clones; roughly 78% are singletons. The sequenced sample was PBMCs. The receptors shown here come from a man aged 30 to 45 in good health and CMV-seronegative.

The chain carries TRBV27 and TRBJ2-3; TRBD2 aligns across 7 bases. Germline loops: CDR1 MNHEY, CDR2 SMNVEV (reference sequence). V shed 8 bases and J 4 bases; nucleotides not matched to a gene: 9. This CDR3 has 14 amino acids. The CDR3 nucleotides read TGTGCCAGCCGAGCGGGGAGTTCCCCAGATACGCAGTATTTT. Amino acids: CASRAGSSPDTQYF.

The V call is TRBV29-1, the J call TRBJ2-2; TRBD1 agrees at 7 bases. After removal of 5 bases from V and 6 bases from J, the junction contained 9 bases not matched to a gene. The CDR3 length is 14 residues. The germline V gene has CDR1 SQVTM and CDR2 ANQGSEA. CDR3 amino acids: CSVQPGRGSGELFF. The CDR3 nucleotides are TGCAGCGTTCAACCGGGCAGGGGGTCCGGGGAGCTGTTTTTT.

This chain links TRBV11-2 with TRBJ2-2; TRBD2 matches at 8 bases. Germline values: CDR1 SGHAT, CDR2 FQNNGV. This CDR3 is built from 17 residues. Trimming removed 6 bases from V and 5 bases from J; junction bases left unmatched: 14. The CDR3 region has the DNA TGTGCCAGCAGATCACCCCCCCGGGGGGGACGAACCGGGGAGCTGTTTTTT. Translating it yields CASRSPPRGGRTGELFF.

This clone came up once. The chain is built from TRBV5-1 and TRBJ2-1; 7 positions agree with TRBD2. Germline V CDR1 and CDR2: SGHRS, YFSETQ. With V trimmed by 2 bases and J by 7 bases, 3 bases remained unmatched. The CDR3 is 13 residues long. CDR3 in amino acids: CASSFGSGNEQFF. DNA of the CDR3: TGCGCCAGCAGCTTCGGTAGCGGGAATGAGCAGTTCTTC. Variable domain in full (rest from reference TRBV5-1 and TRBJ2-1): KAGVTQTPRYLIKTRGQQVTLSCSPISGHRSVSWYQQTPGQGLQFLFEYFSETQRNKGNFPGRFSGRQFSNSRSEMNVSTLELGDSALYLCASSFGSGNEQFFGPGTRLTVL.

The table lists this clone with a few counts. This rearrangement joins TRBV6-1 to TRBJ2-7; a weak D match, TRBD2 (6 bases). Germline loops: CDR1 MNHNS, CDR2 SASEGT. Deletions cut 7 bases from V and 2 bases from J, with 15 bases between. This CDR3 has 14 amino acids. CDR3 in DNA: TGTGCCAGCAAGGAGGGGCAGGGCGCCTACGAGCAGTACTTC. Amino acids: CASKEGQGAYEQYF.

V gene TRBV29-1 combines with J gene TRBJ2-5, with a weak D call TRBD1 (5 bases). Gene TRBJ2-7 matches the end of the DNA better, so the J call may be wrong. CDR3 length equals 15 residues. Germline values: CDR1 SQVTM, CDR2 ANQGSEA. The DNA of the CDR3 is TGCAGCGCCATTAACCCCCGGGCTGGACACTACGAGCAGTACTTC. This codes for CSAINPRAGHYEQYF.

There are a few counts of this clone. V gene TRBV28 combines with J gene TRBJ2-7; D may be TRBD2 (5 bases). The germline V gene has CDR1 MDHEN and CDR2 SYDVKM. The V gene lost 2 bases and the J gene lost 0 bases, with 8 bases spanning the gap. The CDR3 has 14 residues. The CDR3 here is CASSLTGSSYEQYF. In nucleotides, the CDR3 is TGTGCCAGCAGTTTAACTGGGAGCTCCTACGAGCAGTACTTC.

The chain joins TRBV10-3 to TRBJ1-2; possibly TRBD1 for D (6 bases). CDR1 and CDR2 (germline): ENHRY, SYGVKD. The CDR3 sequence is 14 residues long. Trimming cost V 3 bases and J 8 bases, with 16 bases left between them. The CDR3 DNA sequence: TGTGCCATCAGTGATCCGGGGGGCACGGTAGGCTACACCTTC. Residues: CAISDPGGTVGYTF.